These T cell receptor beta chains were read from a single sample in a study of blood T cell repertoires in COVID-19. Produced via immunoSEQ multiplex PCR; TCRdb's table is partial and in-frame only. The sample lists tens of thousands of clones, about 90% seen once, with 2.2% in the top ten. Sequences were obtained from peripheral blood. The receptors derive from a human donor in a cohort sampled during active COVID-19. The CDR3 runs from the conserved cysteine through the conserved F or W. Each record gives: J gene, clone size, D gene, CDR3 length, V gene, CDR3 DNA, CDR3 protein. A D gene is named only where the DNA matches it firmly. Rows may omit the clone size; those that give it use once, few, many or a size class.

j_call: TRBJ1-2; clone_size: NA; d_call: TRBD1; cdr3_length: 12; v_call: TRBV6-5; cdr3_nt: TGTGCCAGCAGTCGTGACAGGGCCGGCTACACCTTC; cdr3_aa: CASSRDRAGYTF
j_call: TRBJ2-5; clone_size: NA; d_call: NA; cdr3_length: 16; v_call: TRBV7-2; cdr3_nt: TGTGCCAGCAGCTTAGTCGGACAGACCGACCAAGAGACCCAGTACTTC; cdr3_aa: CASSLVGQTDQETQYF
j_call: TRBJ2-5; clone_size: NA; d_call: TRBD2; cdr3_length: 14; v_call: TRBV15; cdr3_nt: TGTGCCACCAGCAGAGATAACTCGGGGGGTCGGCTCTACTTC; cdr3_aa: CATSRDNSGGRLYF
j_call: TRBJ2-5; clone_size: once; d_call: TRBD1; cdr3_length: 15; v_call: TRBV28; cdr3_nt: TGTGCCAGCAGTATCGGGACAGGGAGGACAGAGACCCAGTACTTC; cdr3_aa: CASSIGTGRTETQYF
j_call: TRBJ2-3; clone_size: NA; d_call: TRBD2; cdr3_length: 19; v_call: TRBV6-1; cdr3_nt: TGTGCCAGCAGTGAAGGGACTAGCGGGGGATTAAGGAGCACAGATACGCAGTATTTT; cdr3_aa: CASSEGTSGGLRSTDTQYF
j_call: TRBJ1-1; clone_size: once; d_call: NA; cdr3_length: 13; v_call: TRBV12-3/TRBV12-4; cdr3_nt: TGTGCCAGCAGACGAACAGAGACAGGTGAAGCTTTCTTT; cdr3_aa: CASRRTETGEAFF
j_call: TRBJ1-5; clone_size: NA; d_call: NA; cdr3_length: 13; v_call: TRBV20-1; cdr3_nt: TGCAGTGCTAGTTACAGGGTCAATCAGCCCCAGCATTTT; cdr3_aa: CSASYRVNQPQHF
j_call: TRBJ2-7; clone_size: NA; d_call: TRBD1; cdr3_length: 12; v_call: TRBV27; cdr3_nt: TGTGCCAGCGGAGGACAGGGGGGCGAGCAGTACTTC; cdr3_aa: CASGGQGGEQYF
j_call: TRBJ2-5; clone_size: NA; d_call: TRBD2; cdr3_length: 13; v_call: TRBV10-3; cdr3_nt: TGTGCCATAAAGGGAGGGTGGGAAGAGACCCAGTACTTC; cdr3_aa: CAIKGGWEETQYF
j_call: TRBJ2-5; clone_size: NA; d_call: NA; cdr3_length: 16; v_call: TRBV3-1/TRBV3-2; cdr3_nt: TGTGCCAGCAGCCATGCGCCGAGTGGTTTTGTGGAGACCCAGTACTTC; cdr3_aa: CASSHAPSGFVETQYF
j_call: TRBJ1-3; clone_size: once; d_call: NA; cdr3_length: 16; v_call: TRBV30; cdr3_nt: TGTGCCTGGAGTGTGGCCGGGTACCCCTCTGGAAACACCATATATTTT; cdr3_aa: CAWSVAGYPSGNTIYF
j_call: TRBJ2-2; clone_size: once; d_call: NA; cdr3_length: 17; v_call: TRBV18; cdr3_nt: TGTGCCAGCTCACCACGGGTCGGGACATTGGACACCGGGGAGCTGTTTTTT; cdr3_aa: CASSPRVGTLDTGELFF
j_call: TRBJ2-4; clone_size: NA; d_call: TRBD1; cdr3_length: 16; v_call: TRBV6-2/TRBV6-3; cdr3_nt: TGTGCCAGCAGTCCCCATGACGGGACAGGGGAAAACATTCAGTACTTC; cdr3_aa: CASSPHDGTGENIQYF
j_call: TRBJ2-7; clone_size: NA; d_call: TRBD1; cdr3_length: 16; v_call: TRBV24-1; cdr3_nt: TGTGCCACCAGTGAACACGACAGGGGCTTCCTATCGGAGCAGTACTTC; cdr3_aa: CATSEHDRGFLSEQYF
j_call: TRBJ1-6; clone_size: NA; d_call: TRBD1; cdr3_length: 16; v_call: TRBV5-4; cdr3_nt: TGTGCCAGCAGCTTGATCGCTGGACAGGGAGTCTCACCCCTCCACTTT; cdr3_aa: CASSLIAGQGVSPLHF
j_call: TRBJ2-7; clone_size: once; d_call: NA; cdr3_length: 14; v_call: TRBV10-2; cdr3_nt: TGCGCCAGCAGTAAAGAGAATGAGGCCTACGAGCAGTACTTC; cdr3_aa: CASSKENEAYEQYF
j_call: TRBJ2-1; clone_size: NA; d_call: TRBD1; cdr3_length: 16; v_call: TRBV5-6; cdr3_nt: TGTGCCAGCAGCCGGGACAGGCTTATGAAATACAATGAGCAGTTCTTC; cdr3_aa: CASSRDRLMKYNEQFF
j_call: TRBJ2-7; clone_size: NA; d_call: TRBD1; cdr3_length: 15; v_call: TRBV4-3; cdr3_nt: TGCGCCAGCAGCCAAGCCCGACAGGGTTCCTACGAGCAGTACTTC; cdr3_aa: CASSQARQGSYEQYF
j_call: TRBJ2-3; clone_size: NA; d_call: NA; cdr3_length: 12; v_call: TRBV29-1; cdr3_nt: TGCAGCGTTGAAGTTGTACTAAATACGCAGTATTTT; cdr3_aa: CSVEVVLNTQYF
j_call: TRBJ2-7; clone_size: NA; d_call: TRBD1; cdr3_length: 14; v_call: TRBV28; cdr3_nt: TGTGCCAGCACGACTCCGGGACAGGGGAGTGAGCAGTACTTC; cdr3_aa: CASTTPGQGSEQYF
j_call: TRBJ2-7; clone_size: NA; d_call: TRBD1; cdr3_length: 15; v_call: TRBV6-5; cdr3_nt: TGTGCCAGCAGAAGAACCGGGACAGCCGCGAACGCGCAGTACTTC; cdr3_aa: CASRRTGTAANAQYF
j_call: TRBJ1-1; clone_size: NA; d_call: NA; cdr3_length: 14; v_call: TRBV19; cdr3_nt: TGTGCCAGTAATTTCCAGGCCGTGAACACTGAAGCTTTCTTT; cdr3_aa: CASNFQAVNTEAFF
j_call: TRBJ2-1; clone_size: NA; d_call: TRBD2; cdr3_length: 17; v_call: TRBV9; cdr3_nt: TGTGCCAGCAGCGACTCCTCCGGGGCGGGAGGAGTCAATGAGCAGTTCTTC; cdr3_aa: CASSDSSGAGGVNEQFF
j_call: TRBJ1-3; clone_size: NA; d_call: TRBD1; cdr3_length: 14; v_call: TRBV4-3; cdr3_nt: TGCGCCAGCAGCCCCGACAGGGGAGGAAACACCATATATTTT; cdr3_aa: CASSPDRGGNTIYF
j_call: TRBJ2-7; clone_size: NA; d_call: TRBD1; cdr3_length: 13; v_call: TRBV5-1; cdr3_nt: TGCGCCAGCAGCTGGGACAGCGTATACGAGCAGTACTTC; cdr3_aa: CASSWDSVYEQYF
j_call: TRBJ2-5; clone_size: NA; d_call: TRBD1; cdr3_length: 14; v_call: TRBV19; cdr3_nt: TGTGCCAGTAGTATGTTGACAGGGCCAGAGACCCAGTACTTC; cdr3_aa: CASSMLTGPETQYF
j_call: TRBJ2-1; clone_size: NA; d_call: TRBD1; cdr3_length: 15; v_call: TRBV7-2; cdr3_nt: TGTGCCAGCAGCTTAACCCCGGGACAGTACAATGAGCAGTTCTTC; cdr3_aa: CASSLTPGQYNEQFF
j_call: TRBJ2-7; clone_size: once; d_call: NA; cdr3_length: 14; v_call: TRBV19; cdr3_nt: TGTGCCAGTAGTGCATCAGGGGCGGCCTACGAGCAGTACTTC; cdr3_aa: CASSASGAAYEQYF
j_call: TRBJ2-5; clone_size: NA; d_call: NA; cdr3_length: 12; v_call: TRBV12-3/TRBV12-4; cdr3_nt: TGTGCCAGCCAAGCTTTAAGAGAGACCCAGTACTTC; cdr3_aa: CASQALRETQYF
j_call: TRBJ2-2; clone_size: NA; d_call: TRBD2; cdr3_length: 15; v_call: TRBV28; cdr3_nt: TGTGCCACCCGGCGCGGGAGAGCGAGCACCGGGGAGCTGTTTTTT; cdr3_aa: CATRRGRASTGELFF
j_call: TRBJ1-4; clone_size: NA; d_call: NA; cdr3_length: 17; v_call: TRBV19; cdr3_nt: TGTGCCAGTAGCATGAACTCCGCTTCCCCTTTGAACGAAAAACTGTTTTTT; cdr3_aa: CASSMNSASPLNEKLFF
j_call: TRBJ2-5; clone_size: NA; d_call: NA; cdr3_length: 14; v_call: TRBV4-3; cdr3_nt: TGCGCCAGCAGCCAAGACCGGGTTGGGGAGACCCAGTACTTC; cdr3_aa: CASSQDRVGETQYF
j_call: TRBJ1-2; clone_size: NA; d_call: TRBD1; cdr3_length: 17; v_call: TRBV5-4; cdr3_nt: TGTGCCAGCAGCCCCACAGCCGGGACAGGGGCAAACTATGGCTACACCTTC; cdr3_aa: CASSPTAGTGANYGYTF
j_call: TRBJ2-7; clone_size: NA; d_call: TRBD2; cdr3_length: 14; v_call: TRBV5-4; cdr3_nt: TGTGCCAGCAGCCGGGACTATAGCTCCTACGAGCAGTACTTC; cdr3_aa: CASSRDYSSYEQYF
j_call: TRBJ2-7; clone_size: NA; d_call: NA; cdr3_length: 13; v_call: TRBV10-3; cdr3_nt: TGTGCCATCGGCGGTTTAATTGGCTACGAGCAGTACTTC; cdr3_aa: CAIGGLIGYEQYF
j_call: TRBJ1-5; clone_size: NA; d_call: NA; cdr3_length: 13; v_call: TRBV6-5; cdr3_nt: TGTGCCAGCAGTTATGGGCTCAATCAGCCCCAGCATTTT; cdr3_aa: CASSYGLNQPQHF
j_call: TRBJ2-5; clone_size: NA; d_call: TRBD1; cdr3_length: 14; v_call: TRBV11-3; cdr3_nt: TGTGCCAGCAGCTCAGGGGGCGCGGGAGAGACCCAGTACTTC; cdr3_aa: CASSSGGAGETQYF
j_call: TRBJ2-2; clone_size: few; d_call: TRBD2; cdr3_length: 15; v_call: TRBV5-1; cdr3_nt: TGCGCCAGCAGCGGGGGACTAGTGAACACCGGGGAGCTGTTTTTT; cdr3_aa: CASSGGLVNTGELFF
j_call: TRBJ1-1; clone_size: NA; d_call: NA; cdr3_length: 13; v_call: TRBV3-1/TRBV3-2; cdr3_nt: TGTGCCAGCAGCCCCTCGGGAAGGGATGAAGCTTTCTTT; cdr3_aa: CASSPSGRDEAFF
j_call: TRBJ2-1; clone_size: NA; d_call: TRBD1; cdr3_length: 14; v_call: TRBV2; cdr3_nt: TGTGCCAGTAGGGACAGTGAATTAAACAATGAGCAGTTCTTC; cdr3_aa: CASRDSELNNEQFF
j_call: TRBJ1-5; clone_size: NA; d_call: TRBD1; cdr3_length: 15; v_call: TRBV4-1; cdr3_nt: TGCGCCAGCAGCCAAGAAACAGGGGTAGTTCAGCCCCAGCATTTT; cdr3_aa: CASSQETGVVQPQHF
j_call: TRBJ1-2; clone_size: NA; d_call: TRBD1; cdr3_length: 14; v_call: TRBV5-5; cdr3_nt: TGTGCCAGCAGCTTGGGGGGACAGGGGGAAATCTACACCTTC; cdr3_aa: CASSLGGQGEIYTF
j_call: TRBJ2-5; clone_size: NA; d_call: NA; cdr3_length: 12; v_call: TRBV6-4; cdr3_nt: TGTGCCAGCAGTGACGTGCGTGAGACCCAGTACTTC; cdr3_aa: CASSDVRETQYF
j_call: TRBJ1-2; clone_size: NA; d_call: NA; cdr3_length: 12; v_call: TRBV28; cdr3_nt: TGTGCCAGCAGTTTAGTACAGGGAGGCTACACCTTC; cdr3_aa: CASSLVQGGYTF